Listed below are T cell receptor beta chains from one sample, sequenced in a study of CD8+ T cells in alopecia areata. Generated by immunoSEQ multiplex PCR, the TCRdb table keeps only in-frame clones and is missing some. This table has tens of thousands of clones, 25% to 35% appearing once. The specimen comprised CD8+ T cells sorted from blood, sampled at week 4, from a patient treated with tofacitinib. Receptor source: a human donor with alopecia areata. Both conserved end residues are part of each CDR3. D genes are given only for firm matches. Where a row states a size, it is once, few, many or the class of an expanded clone; other rows omit it.

abundance: .
d_gene: .
j_gene: TRBJ2-7
v_gene: TRBV5-5
CDR3aa: CASSSALASYEQYF
CDR3nt: TGTGCCAGCAGCTCAGCACTGGCCTCCTACGAGCAGTACTTC

abundance: .
d_gene: .
j_gene: TRBJ2-1
v_gene: TRBV4-1
CDR3aa: CASSGQGRANEQFF
CDR3nt: TGCGCCAGCAGCGGGCAGGGTAGGGCCAATGAGCAGTTCTTC

abundance: few
d_gene: .
j_gene: TRBJ2-4
v_gene: TRBV7-9
CDR3aa: CASSSPTSLAKNIQYF
CDR3nt: TGTGCCAGCAGCTCCCCCACGTCGCTAGCCAAAAACATTCAGTACTTC

abundance: .
d_gene: TRBD1
j_gene: TRBJ2-2
v_gene: TRBV30
CDR3aa: CAWGTGAGTGELFF
CDR3nt: TGTGCCTGGGGGACAGGGGCGGGGACCGGGGAGCTGTTTTTT

abundance: .
d_gene: .
j_gene: TRBJ2-7
v_gene: TRBV30
CDR3aa: CAWRTGQSYEQYF
CDR3nt: TGTGCCTGGAGGACAGGACAGAGCTACGAGCAGTACTTC

abundance: once
d_gene: .
j_gene: TRBJ2-5
v_gene: TRBV7-3
CDR3aa: CASSLGSALEETQYF
CDR3nt: TGTGCCAGCAGCTTAGGGTCGGCCTTGGAAGAGACCCAGTACTTC

abundance: few
d_gene: TRBD2
j_gene: TRBJ2-1
v_gene: TRBV29-1
CDR3aa: CSVTGTSAGNEQFF
CDR3nt: TGCAGCGTCACCGGGACTAGCGCGGGGAATGAGCAGTTCTTC

abundance: .
d_gene: .
j_gene: TRBJ2-5
v_gene: TRBV25-1
CDR3aa: CASSGWTDKETQYF
CDR3nt: TGTGCCAGCAGTGGATGGACGGATAAAGAGACCCAGTACTTC

abundance: .
d_gene: .
j_gene: TRBJ2-7
v_gene: TRBV7-3
CDR3aa: CASSPSGAHYEQYF
CDR3nt: TGTGCCAGCAGTCCAAGCGGAGCCCACTACGAGCAGTACTTC

abundance: .
d_gene: TRBD1
j_gene: TRBJ1-2
v_gene: TRBV29-1
CDR3aa: CSVLDRAGYTF
CDR3nt: TGCAGCGTCCTGGACAGGGCTGGCTACACCTTC

abundance: .
d_gene: .
j_gene: TRBJ2-7
v_gene: TRBV4-1
CDR3aa: CASSPLDGASYEQYF
CDR3nt: TGCGCCAGCAGCCCCCTGGACGGAGCTTCCTACGAGCAGTACTTC